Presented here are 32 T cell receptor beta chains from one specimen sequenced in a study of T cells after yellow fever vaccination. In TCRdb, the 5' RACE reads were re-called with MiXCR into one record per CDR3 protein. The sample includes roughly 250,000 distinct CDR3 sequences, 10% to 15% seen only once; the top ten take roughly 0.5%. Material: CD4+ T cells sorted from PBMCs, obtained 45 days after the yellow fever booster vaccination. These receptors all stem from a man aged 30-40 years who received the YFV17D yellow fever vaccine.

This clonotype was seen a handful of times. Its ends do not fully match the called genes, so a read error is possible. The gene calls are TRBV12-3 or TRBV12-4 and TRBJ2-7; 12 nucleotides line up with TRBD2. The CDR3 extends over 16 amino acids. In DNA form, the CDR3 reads TGTGCCAGCACTTTACTAGGGACTAGCGGGCCCTACGAGCAGTACTTC. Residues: CASTLLGTSGPYEQYF.

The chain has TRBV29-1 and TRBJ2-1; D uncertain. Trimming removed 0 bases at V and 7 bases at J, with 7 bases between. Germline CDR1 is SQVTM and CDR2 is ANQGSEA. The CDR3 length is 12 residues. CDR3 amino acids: CSVEEPGNEQFF. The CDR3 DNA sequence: TGCAGCGTTGAAGAACCCGGGAATGAGCAGTTCTTC.

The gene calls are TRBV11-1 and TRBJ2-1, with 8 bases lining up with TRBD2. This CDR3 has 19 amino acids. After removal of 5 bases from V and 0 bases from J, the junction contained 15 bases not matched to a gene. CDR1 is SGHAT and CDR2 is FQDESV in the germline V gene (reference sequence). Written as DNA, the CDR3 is TGTGCCAGCAGCCCGAAGTTGAGGCTAGCGGGCCCCTCCTACAATGAGCAGTTCTTC. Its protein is CASSPKLRLAGPSYNEQFF.

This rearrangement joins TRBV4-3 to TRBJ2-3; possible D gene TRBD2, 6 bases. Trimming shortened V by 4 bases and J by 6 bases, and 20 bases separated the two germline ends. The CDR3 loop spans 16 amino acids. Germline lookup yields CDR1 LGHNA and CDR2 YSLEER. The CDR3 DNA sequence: TGCGCCAGCAGCCCCCTAGCGCGAGGGGACGGGGATACGCAGTATTTT. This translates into CASSPLARGDGDTQYF.

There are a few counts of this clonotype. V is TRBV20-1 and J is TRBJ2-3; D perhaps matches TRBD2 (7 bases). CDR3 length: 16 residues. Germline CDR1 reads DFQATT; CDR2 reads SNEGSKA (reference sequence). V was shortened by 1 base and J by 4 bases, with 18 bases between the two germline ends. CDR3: CSARVGGGGQADTQYF. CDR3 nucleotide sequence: TGCAGTGCTAGAGTCGGAGGGGGAGGGCAAGCAGATACGCAGTATTTT.

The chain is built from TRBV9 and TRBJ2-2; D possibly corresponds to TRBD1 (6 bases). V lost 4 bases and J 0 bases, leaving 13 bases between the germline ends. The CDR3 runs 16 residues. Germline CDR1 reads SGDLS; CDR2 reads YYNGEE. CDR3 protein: CASSPRGLANTGELFF. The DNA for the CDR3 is TGTGCCAGCAGCCCCAGGGGCCTGGCGAACACCGGGGAGCTGTTTTTT.

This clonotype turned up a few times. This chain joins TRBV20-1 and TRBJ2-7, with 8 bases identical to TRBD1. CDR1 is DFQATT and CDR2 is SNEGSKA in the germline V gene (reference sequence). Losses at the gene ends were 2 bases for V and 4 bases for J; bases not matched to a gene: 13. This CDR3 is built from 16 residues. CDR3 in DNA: TGCAGTGCTAGACACCGCGGACAGGGAAGGAAATACGAGCAGTACTTC. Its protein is CSARHRGQGRKYEQYF.

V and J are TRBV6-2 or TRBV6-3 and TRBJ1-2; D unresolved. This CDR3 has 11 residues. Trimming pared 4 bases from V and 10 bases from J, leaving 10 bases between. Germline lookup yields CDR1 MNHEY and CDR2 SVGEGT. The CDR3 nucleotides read TGTGCCAGCAGTTTTCCGGGGATCTACACCTTC. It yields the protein CASSFPGIYTF.

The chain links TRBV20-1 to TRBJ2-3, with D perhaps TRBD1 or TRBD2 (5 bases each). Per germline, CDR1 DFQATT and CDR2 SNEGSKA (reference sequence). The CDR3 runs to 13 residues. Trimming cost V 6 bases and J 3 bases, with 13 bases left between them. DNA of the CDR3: TGCAGTGCGAGGGGCTACAGGACAGATACGCAGTATTTT. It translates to CSARGYRTDTQYF.

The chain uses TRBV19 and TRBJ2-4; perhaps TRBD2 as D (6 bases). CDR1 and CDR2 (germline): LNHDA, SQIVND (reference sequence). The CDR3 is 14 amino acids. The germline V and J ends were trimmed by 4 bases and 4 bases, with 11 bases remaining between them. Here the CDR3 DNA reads TGTGCCAGTAGTAACCCGGGAGAAAAAAACATTCAGTACTTC. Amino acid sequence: CASSNPGEKNIQYF.

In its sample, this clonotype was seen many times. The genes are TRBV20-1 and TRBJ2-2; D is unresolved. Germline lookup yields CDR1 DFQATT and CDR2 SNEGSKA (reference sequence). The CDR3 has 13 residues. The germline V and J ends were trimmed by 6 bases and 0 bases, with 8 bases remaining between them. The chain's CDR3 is CSARVSNTGELFF. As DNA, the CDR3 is TGCAGTGCAAGGGTTTCGAACACCGGGGAGCTGTTTTTT.

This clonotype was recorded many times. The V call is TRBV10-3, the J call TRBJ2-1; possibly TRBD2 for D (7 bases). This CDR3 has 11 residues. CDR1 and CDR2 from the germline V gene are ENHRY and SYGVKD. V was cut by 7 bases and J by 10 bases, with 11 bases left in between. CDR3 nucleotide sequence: TGTGCCATCAAGGCGGGGGCGGAGCAGTTCTTC. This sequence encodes CAIKAGAEQFF.

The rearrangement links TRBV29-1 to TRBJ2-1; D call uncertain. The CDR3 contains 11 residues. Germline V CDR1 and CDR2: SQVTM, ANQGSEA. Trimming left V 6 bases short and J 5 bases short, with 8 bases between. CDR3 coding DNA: TGCAGCGTCCTAAGGAACAATGAGCAGTTCTTC. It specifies CSVLRNNEQFF.

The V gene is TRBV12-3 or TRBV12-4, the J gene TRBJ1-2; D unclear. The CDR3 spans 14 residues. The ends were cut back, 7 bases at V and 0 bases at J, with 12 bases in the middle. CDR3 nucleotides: TGTGCCAGCAAACGGAACCAACCTAACTATGGCTACACCTTC. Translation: CASKRNQPNYGYTF.

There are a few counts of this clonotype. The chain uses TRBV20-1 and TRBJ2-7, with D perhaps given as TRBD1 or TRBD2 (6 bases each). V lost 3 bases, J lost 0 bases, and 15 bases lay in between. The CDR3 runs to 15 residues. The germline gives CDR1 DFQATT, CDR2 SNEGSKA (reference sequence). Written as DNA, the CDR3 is TGCAGTGCTAGGACGGGGGCGTCCCACTCCTACGAGCAGTACTTC. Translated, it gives CSARTGASHSYEQYF.

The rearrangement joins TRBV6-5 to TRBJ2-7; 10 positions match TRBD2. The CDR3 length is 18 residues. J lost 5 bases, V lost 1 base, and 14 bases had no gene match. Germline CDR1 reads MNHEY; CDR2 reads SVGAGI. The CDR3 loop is CASSYLTSGVGKVDEQYF. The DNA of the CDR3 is TGTGCCAGCAGTTACTTAACTAGCGGGGTGGGGAAGGTTGACGAGCAGTACTTC.

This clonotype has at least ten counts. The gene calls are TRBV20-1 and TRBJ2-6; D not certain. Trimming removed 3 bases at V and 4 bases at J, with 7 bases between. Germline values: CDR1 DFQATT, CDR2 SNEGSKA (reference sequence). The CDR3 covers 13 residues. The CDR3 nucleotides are TGCAGTGCTAGGGGGTCCGGGGCCAACGTCCTGACTTTC. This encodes CSARGSGANVLTF.

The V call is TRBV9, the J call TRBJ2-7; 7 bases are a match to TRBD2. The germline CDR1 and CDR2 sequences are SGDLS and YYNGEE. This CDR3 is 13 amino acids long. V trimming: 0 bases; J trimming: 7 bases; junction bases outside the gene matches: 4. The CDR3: CASSVATRGEQYF. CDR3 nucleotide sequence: TGTGCCAGCAGCGTAGCTACGCGGGGGGAGCAGTACTTC.

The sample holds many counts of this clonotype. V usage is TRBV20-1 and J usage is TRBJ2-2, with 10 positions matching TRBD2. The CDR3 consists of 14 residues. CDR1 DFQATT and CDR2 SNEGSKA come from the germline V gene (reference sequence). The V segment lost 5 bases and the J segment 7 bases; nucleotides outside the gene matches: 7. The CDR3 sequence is CSARPAGGFGELFF. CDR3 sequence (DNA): TGCAGTGCTCGCCCAGCGGGAGGGTTCGGGGAGCTGTTTTTT.

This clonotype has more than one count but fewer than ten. As DNA, the CDR3 is TGTGCCAGCAGGGGACAGGGTGGCAATCAGCCCCAGCATTTT. This translates into CASRGQGGNQPQHF. This chain links TRBV6-1 with TRBJ1-5, with 9 positions matching TRBD1. V shed 6 bases and J 2 bases; nucleotides not matched to a gene: 2. The CDR3 covers 14 residues. Germline assignment: CDR1 MNHNS and CDR2 SASEGT.

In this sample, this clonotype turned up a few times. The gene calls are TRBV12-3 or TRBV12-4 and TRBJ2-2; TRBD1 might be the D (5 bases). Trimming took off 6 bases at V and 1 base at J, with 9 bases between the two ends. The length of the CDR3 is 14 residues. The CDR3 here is CASRKGENTGELFF. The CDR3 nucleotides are TGTGCCAGCAGGAAAGGGGAGAACACCGGGGAGCTGTTTTTT.

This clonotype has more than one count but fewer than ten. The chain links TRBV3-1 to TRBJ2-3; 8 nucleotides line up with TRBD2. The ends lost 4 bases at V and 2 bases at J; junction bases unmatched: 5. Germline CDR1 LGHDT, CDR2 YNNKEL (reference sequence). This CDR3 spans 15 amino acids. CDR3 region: CASSLKREITDTQYF. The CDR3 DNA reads TGTGCCAGCAGCCTAAAGCGGGAGATCACAGATACGCAGTATTTT.

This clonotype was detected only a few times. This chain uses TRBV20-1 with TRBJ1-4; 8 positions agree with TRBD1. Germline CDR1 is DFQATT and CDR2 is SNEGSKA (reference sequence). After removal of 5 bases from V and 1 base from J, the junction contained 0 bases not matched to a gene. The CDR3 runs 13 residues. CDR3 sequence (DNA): TGCAGTGCTGACAGGGGAACTAATGAAAAACTGTTTTTT. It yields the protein CSADRGTNEKLFF.

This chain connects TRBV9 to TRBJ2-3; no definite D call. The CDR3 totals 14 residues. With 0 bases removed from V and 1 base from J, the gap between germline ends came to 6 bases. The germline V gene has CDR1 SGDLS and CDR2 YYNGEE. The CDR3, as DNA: TGTGCCAGCAGCGTAGCGAGAGGCACAGATACGCAGTATTTT. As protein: CASSVARGTDTQYF.

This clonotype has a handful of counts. CDR3: CASSNDREGEQYF. CDR3 nucleotides: TGTGCCAGCAGCAACGACAGGGAGGGCGAGCAGTACTTC. The chain couples TRBV7-8 to TRBJ2-7; the D call may be TRBD1 or TRBD2 (7 bases each). This CDR3 contains 13 residues. Deletions cut 5 bases from V and 6 bases from J, with 14 bases between. Germline V gene sequence: CDR1 SGHVS, CDR2 FQNEAQ.

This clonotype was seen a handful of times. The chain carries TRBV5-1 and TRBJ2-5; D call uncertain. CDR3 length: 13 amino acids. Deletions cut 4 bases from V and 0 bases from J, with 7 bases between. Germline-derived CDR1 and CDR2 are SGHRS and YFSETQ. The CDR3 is CASSRAYQETQYF. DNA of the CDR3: TGCGCCAGCAGCAGGGCGTACCAAGAGACCCAGTACTTC.

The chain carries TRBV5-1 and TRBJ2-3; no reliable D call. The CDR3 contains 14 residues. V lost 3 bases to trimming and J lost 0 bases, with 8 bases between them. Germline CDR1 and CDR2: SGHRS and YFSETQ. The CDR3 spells CASSSRSSTDTQYF. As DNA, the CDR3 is TGCGCCAGCAGCTCCCGGTCTAGCACAGATACGCAGTATTTT. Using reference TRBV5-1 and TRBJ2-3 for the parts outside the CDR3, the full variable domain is KAGVTQTPRYLIKTRGQQVTLSCSPISGHRSVSWYQQTPGQGLQFLFEYFSETQRNKGNFPGRFSGRQFSNSRSEMNVSTLELGDSALYLCASSSRSSTDTQYFGPGTRLTVL.

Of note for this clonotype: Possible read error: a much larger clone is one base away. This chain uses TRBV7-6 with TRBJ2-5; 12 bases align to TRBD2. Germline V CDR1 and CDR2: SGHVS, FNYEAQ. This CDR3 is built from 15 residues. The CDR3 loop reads CASSLAGGPAETQYF. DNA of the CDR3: TGTGCCAGCAGCCTAGCGGGAGGGCCGGCAGAGACCCAGTACTTC. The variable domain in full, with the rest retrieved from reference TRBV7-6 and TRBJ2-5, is GAGVSQSPRYKVTKRGQDVALRCDPISGHVSLYWYRQALGQGPEFLTYFNYEAQQDKSGLPNDRFSAERPEGSISTLTIQRTEQRDSAMYRCASSLAGGPAETQYFGPGTRLLVL.

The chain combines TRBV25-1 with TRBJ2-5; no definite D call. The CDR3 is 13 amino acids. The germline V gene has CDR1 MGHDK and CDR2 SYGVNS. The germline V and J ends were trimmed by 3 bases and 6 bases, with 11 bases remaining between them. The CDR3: CASSDGLIKTQYF. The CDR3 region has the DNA TGTGCCAGCAGTGACGGGTTGATAAAGACCCAGTACTTC.

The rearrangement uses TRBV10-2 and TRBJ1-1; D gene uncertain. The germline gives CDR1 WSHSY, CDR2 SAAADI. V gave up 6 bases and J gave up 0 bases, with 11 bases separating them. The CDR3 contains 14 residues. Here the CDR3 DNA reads TGCGCCAGCAGAGCGGAACTCATGAACACTGAAGCTTTCTTT. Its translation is CASRAELMNTEAFF.

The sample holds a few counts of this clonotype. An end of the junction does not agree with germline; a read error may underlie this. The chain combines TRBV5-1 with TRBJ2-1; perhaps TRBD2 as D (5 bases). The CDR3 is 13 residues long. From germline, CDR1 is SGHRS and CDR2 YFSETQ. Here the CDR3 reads CASSLGAHNEQFF. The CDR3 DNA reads TGCGCCAGCAGTTTGGGAGCCCACAATGAGCAGTTCTTC.

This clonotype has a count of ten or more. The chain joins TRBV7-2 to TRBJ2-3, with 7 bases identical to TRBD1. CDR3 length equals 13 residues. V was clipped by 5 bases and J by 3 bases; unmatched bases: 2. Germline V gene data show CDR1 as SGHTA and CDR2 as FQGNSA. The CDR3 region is CASSQQGTDTQYF. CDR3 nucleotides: TGTGCCAGCAGCCAACAGGGGACAGATACGCAGTATTTT. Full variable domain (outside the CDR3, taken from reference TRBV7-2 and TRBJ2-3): GAGVSQSPSNKVTEKGKDVELRCDPISGHTALYWYRQSLGQGLEFLIYFQGNSAPDKSGLPSDRFSAERTGGSVSTLTIQRTQQEDSAVYLCASSQQGTDTQYFGPGTRLTVL.